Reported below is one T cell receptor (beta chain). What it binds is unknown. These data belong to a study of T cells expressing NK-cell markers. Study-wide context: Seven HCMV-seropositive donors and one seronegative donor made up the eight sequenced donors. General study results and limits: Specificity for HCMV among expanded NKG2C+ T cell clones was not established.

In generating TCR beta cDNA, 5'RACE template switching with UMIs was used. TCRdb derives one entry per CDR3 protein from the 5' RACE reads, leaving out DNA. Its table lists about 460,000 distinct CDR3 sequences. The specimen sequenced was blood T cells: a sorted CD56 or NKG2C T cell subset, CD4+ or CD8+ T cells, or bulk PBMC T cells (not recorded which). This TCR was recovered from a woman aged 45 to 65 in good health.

CDR3 sequence reads: CATSDRTRTSGSYEQFF. The chain employs TRBV24-1 and TRBJ2-1; TCRdb's D call, TRBD2, is unchecked because there is no DNA. The CDR3 is 17 amino acids. In germline, CDR1 is KGHDR, CDR2 SFDVKD.